This record concerns one TCR beta chain sequence. These data are taken from a study of blood T cell repertoires in COVID-19. Study in general: Samples representing acute and convalescent COVID-19 were sourced from the United States, Italy and Spain.

Measured with immunoSEQ multiplex PCR; TCRdb has only the in-frame clones, and not every one. Among roughly 250,000 clones listed, just over 90% were seen once. Ages ranged from about 18 to 89 years, with residence in about 23 US areas. Each recovered donor of Cohort 3 presented with two negative PCRs, clearance, or symptom resolution. This TCR was sampled from a woman under 30 who had recovered from COVID-19. The sample consisted of PBMCs or T cells enriched from blood (not recorded which).

In DNA form, the CDR3 reads TGTGCCAGCAGCCGCGGAACCTCGACAGGAAACACTGAAGCTTTCTTT. Its protein product is CASSRGTSTGNTEAFF. V is TRBV11-3 and J is TRBJ1-1, with D maybe TRBD1 (6 bases). The CDR3 length is 16 residues. CDR1 is SGHNT, CDR2 YENEEA, per germline. V lost 5 bases and J 2 bases, leaving 18 bases between the germline ends.